The sequence of this T cell receptor (beta chain) was determined in a study of blood T cells in healthy people across ages. Study-wide results and limits: The fall in TCR beta diversity per million T cells was roughly linear with age.

About this clonotype: The antigen is unknown.

PBMCs numbering at least 6.5 million were isolated per sample. Germline V lookup: CDR1 DFQATT, CDR2 SNEGSKA (reference sequence). This CDR3 comprises 14 residues. Primers used in a second PCR of roughly 6 to 11 cycles were a sample-barcoded 5' primer and a J-beta primer mix. Tagging of each cDNA molecule was performed by a template-switch adaptor with 12 random nucleotides. In TCRdb, the 5' RACE reads were re-called with MiXCR into one record per CDR3 protein. Among roughly 1,300,000 distinct CDR3 sequences, 59% were seen once, and the ten largest hold 6.5% to 8.5%. This TCR came from a man in his late teens or twenties in good health. V gene TRBV20-1 combines with J gene TRBJ2-4, with a weak D call TRBD1 (5 bases). The end of the DNA aligns better with TRBJ2-7, so the J call may be wrong. Material: blood. Here the CDR3 DNA reads TGCAGTGGATCCAGGGCCTCAACTGGCTACGAGCAGTACTTC. Encoded protein: CSGSRASTGYEQYF.